This T cell receptor (beta chain) was sequenced in a study of blood T cell repertoires in COVID-19. Study-level information: Acute-phase and convalescent COVID-19 samples originated in the United States, Italy and Spain. T cells, B-cell-depleted T cells, or PBMCs supplied cDNA or gDNA.

V shed 5 bases, J shed 15 bases, and the junction held 26 bases outside the gene matches. The CDR3 spans 17 residues. Germline assignment: CDR1 SGHVS and CDR2 FQNEAQ. It was during active infection that Seattle patients were enrolled and then longitudinally followed. Original methodology: Amplifying reference gene primers gave estimates of nucleated cell counts. Only in-frame clones appear in the TCRdb table, and some are missing; sequencing was by immunoSEQ multiplex PCR. That table supplies the V and J calls and clone size; D and trimming were determined from the DNA. In the table there are approximately 250,000 clones, roughly 86% of which are singletons.

The clonotype was recovered from a woman aged 60-70 years with COVID-19, enrolled during active disease. Sample: peripheral blood. The rearrangement links TRBV7-8 to TRBJ2-3; TRBD2 matches at 7 bases. As DNA, the CDR3 is TGTGCCAGCAGCCCCGGGGGTTGGGAGGGGATGTCGAGACTAGCATATTTT. It encodes CASSPGGWEGMSRLAYF. Complete variable domain (other parts from reference TRBV7-8 and TRBJ2-3): GAGVSQSPRYKVAKRGQDVALRCDPISGHVSLFWYQQALGQGPEFLTYFQNEAQLDKSGLPSDRFFAERPEGSVSTLKIQRTQQEDSAVYLCASSPGGWEGMSRLAYFGPGTRLTVL.